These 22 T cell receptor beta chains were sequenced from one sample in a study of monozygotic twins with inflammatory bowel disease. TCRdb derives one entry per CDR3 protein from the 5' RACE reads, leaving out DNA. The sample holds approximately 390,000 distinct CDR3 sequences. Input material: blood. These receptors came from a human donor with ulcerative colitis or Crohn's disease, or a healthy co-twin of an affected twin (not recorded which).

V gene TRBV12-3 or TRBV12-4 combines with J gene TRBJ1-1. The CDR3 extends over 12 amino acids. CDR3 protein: CASSLRDSEAFF.

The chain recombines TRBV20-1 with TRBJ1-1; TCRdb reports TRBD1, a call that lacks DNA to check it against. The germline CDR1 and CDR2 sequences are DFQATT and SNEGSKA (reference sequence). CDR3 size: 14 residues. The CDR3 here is CSAREPGTQYEAFF.

CDR3 sequence reads: CATSRDGGLQETQYF. The chain links TRBV15 to TRBJ2-5; the D gene TCRdb calls, TRBD1, cannot be checked with no DNA. Germline CDR1 reads LNHNV; CDR2 reads YYDKDF (reference sequence). The CDR3 spans 15 residues.

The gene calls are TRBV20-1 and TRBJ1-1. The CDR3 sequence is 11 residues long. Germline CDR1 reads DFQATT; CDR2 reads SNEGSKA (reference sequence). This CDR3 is CSLLQNTEAFF.

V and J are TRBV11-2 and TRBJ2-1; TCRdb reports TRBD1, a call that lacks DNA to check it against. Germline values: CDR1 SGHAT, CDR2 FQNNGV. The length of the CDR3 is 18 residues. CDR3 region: CASSFDRVPRRSYNEQFF.

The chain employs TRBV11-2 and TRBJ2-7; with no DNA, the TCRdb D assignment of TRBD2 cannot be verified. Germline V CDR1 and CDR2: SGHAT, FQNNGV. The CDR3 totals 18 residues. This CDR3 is CASSFHTSGRASSYEQYF.

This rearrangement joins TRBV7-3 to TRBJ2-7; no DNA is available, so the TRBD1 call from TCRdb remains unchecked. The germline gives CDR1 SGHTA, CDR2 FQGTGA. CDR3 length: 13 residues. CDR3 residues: CASSPRGGSEQYF.

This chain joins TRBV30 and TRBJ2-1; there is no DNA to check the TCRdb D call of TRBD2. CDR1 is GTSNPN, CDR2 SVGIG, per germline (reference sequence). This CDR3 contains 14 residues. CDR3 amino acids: CAWSGLAGYNEQFF.

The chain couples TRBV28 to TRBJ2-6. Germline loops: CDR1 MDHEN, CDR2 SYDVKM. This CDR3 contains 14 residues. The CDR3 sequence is CASSLSQGANVLTF.

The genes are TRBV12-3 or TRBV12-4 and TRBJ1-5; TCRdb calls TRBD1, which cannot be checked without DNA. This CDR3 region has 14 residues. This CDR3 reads CASSLRPGNQPQHF.

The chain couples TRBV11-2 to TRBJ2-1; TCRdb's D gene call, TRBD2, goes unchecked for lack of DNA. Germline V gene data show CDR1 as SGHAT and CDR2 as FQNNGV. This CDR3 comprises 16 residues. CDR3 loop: CASSQRGTSGGRGQFF.

CDR3 protein: CASSLRPGQGLFGELFF. The V call is TRBV13, the J call TRBJ2-2; the TRBD1 assignment by TCRdb is unverifiable without DNA. The CDR3 consists of 17 residues. From germline, CDR1 is PRHDT and CDR2 FYEKMQ (reference sequence).

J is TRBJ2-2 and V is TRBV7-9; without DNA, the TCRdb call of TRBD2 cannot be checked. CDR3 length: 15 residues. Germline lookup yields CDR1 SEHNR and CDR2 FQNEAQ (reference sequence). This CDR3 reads CASSLLGTTTGELFF.

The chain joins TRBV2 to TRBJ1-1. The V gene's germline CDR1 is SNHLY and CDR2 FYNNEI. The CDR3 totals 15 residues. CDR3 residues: CASSEEVRQVTEAFF.

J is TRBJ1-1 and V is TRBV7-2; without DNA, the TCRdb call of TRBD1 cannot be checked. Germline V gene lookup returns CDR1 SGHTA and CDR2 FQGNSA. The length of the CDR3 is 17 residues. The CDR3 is CASSQWTGGLFNTEAFF.

CDR3 protein: CSARDGGVLPLHF. The chain has TRBV20-1 and TRBJ1-6. Per the germline V gene, CDR1 is DFQATT and CDR2 is SNEGSKA (reference sequence). The CDR3 sequence is 13 residues long.

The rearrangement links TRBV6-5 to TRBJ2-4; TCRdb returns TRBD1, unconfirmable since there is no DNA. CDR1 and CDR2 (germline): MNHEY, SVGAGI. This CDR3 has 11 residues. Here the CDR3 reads CASSRENIQYF.

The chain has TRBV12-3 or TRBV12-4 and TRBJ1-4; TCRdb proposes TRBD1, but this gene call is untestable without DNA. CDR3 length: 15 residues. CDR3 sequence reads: CASSPRQGAIEQLFF.

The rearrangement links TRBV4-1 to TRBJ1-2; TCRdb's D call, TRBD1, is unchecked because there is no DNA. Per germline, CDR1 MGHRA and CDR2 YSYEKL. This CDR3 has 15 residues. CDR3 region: CASSQVQGDLYGYTF.

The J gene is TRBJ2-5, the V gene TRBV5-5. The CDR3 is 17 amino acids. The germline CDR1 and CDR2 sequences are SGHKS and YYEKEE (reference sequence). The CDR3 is CASSFVRTSNRQETQYF.

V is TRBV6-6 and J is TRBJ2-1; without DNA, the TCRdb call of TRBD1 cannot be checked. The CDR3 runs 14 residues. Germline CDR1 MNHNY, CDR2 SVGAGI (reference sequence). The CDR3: CASRKDRVDNEQFF.

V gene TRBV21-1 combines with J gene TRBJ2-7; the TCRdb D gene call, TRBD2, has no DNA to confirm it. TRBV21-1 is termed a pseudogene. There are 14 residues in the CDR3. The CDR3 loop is CASSLRDGHYEQYF.